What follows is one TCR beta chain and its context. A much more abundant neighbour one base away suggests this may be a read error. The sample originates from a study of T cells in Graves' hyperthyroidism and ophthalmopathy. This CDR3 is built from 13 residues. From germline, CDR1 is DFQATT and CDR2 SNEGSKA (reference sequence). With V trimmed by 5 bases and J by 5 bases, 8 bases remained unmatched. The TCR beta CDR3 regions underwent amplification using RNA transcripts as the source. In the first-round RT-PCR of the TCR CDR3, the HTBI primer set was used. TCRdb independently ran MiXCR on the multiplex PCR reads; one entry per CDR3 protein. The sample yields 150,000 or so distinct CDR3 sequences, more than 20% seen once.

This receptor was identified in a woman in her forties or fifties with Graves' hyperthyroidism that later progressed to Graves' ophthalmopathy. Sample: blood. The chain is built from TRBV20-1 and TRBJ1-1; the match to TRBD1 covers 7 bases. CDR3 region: CSAGRGPGTEAFF. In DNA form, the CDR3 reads TGCAGTGCTGGTAGGGGGCCTGGTACTGAAGCTTTCTTT.